Sequencing of this TCR beta chain was carried out in a study of blood T cell repertoires in COVID-19. Using immunoSEQ multiplex PCR, the repertoire was profiled, and TCRdb retains in-frame clones only, with some absent. The repertoire holds approximately 300,000 clones, 65% to 85% seen once, with approximately 15% in the top ten. Comment on this clone: Other DNA sequences within the sample encode an identical CDR3.

J gave up 5 bases and V 6 bases, and 10 bases lay outside the gene matches. The CDR3 totals 16 residues. Germline assignment: CDR1 SGHTA and CDR2 FQGTGA. This clonotype was obtained from a person between 65 and 80 years old with COVID-19, enrolled during active disease. V and J are TRBV7-3 and TRBJ2-3; 11 bases fit TRBD2. Source material: peripheral blood. In DNA form, the CDR3 reads TGTGCCAGCAGTCTGAATAGCGGGGGGGCAGGAGATACGCAGTATTTT. It translates to CASSLNSGGAGDTQYF. Complete variable domain (other parts from reference TRBV7-3 and TRBJ2-3): GAGVSQTPSNKVTEKGKYVELRCDPISGHTALYWYRQSLGQGPEFLIYFQGTGAADDSGLPNDRFFAVRPEGSVSTLKIQRTERGDSAVYLCASSLNSGGAGDTQYFGPGTRLTVL.